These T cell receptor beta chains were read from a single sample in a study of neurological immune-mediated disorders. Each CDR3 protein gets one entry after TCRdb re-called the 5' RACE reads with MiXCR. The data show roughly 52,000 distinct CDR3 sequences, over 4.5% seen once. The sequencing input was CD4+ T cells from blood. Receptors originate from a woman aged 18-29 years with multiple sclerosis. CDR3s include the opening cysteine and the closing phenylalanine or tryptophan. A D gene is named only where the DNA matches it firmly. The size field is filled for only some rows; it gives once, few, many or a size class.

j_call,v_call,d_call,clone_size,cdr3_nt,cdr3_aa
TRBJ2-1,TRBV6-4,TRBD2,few,TGTGCCAGCAGTGAATTAGCGGGGGAGGTTGATGAGCAGTTCTTC,CASSELAGEVDEQFF
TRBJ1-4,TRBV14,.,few,TGTGCCAGCAGCCAAGATTCTGGGTCAGGGGCCCTCGCTGAAAAACTGTTTTTT,CASSQDSGSGALAEKLFF
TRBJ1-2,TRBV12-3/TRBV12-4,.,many,TGTGCCAGCAGTTTATTCCCGGGTTTGGATTATGGCTACACCTTC,CASSLFPGLDYGYTF
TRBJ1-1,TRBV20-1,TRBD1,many,TGCAGTGCTAGTATTTTTGGGACAGGGGACACTGAAGCTTTCTTT,CSASIFGTGDTEAFF
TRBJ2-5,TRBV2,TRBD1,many,TGTGCCACCAAGGACAGGGGTGGAGAGACCCAGTACTTC,CATKDRGGETQYF
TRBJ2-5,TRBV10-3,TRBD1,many,TGTGCCATCAGTGGGGGACCCGGGACAGCTCAAGAGACCCAGTACTTC,CAISGGPGTAQETQYF
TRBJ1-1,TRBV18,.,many,TGTGCCAGCTCACCAATTTGGGGCACTGAAGCTTTCTTT,CASSPIWGTEAFF
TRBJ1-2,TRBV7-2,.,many,TGTGCCAGCACCGCGGTGGGTTATGGCTACACCTTC,CASTAVGYGYTF
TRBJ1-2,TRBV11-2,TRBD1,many,TGTGCCAGCAGCCTACAGGGGGCTAAGGGCTATGGCTACACCTTC,CASSLQGAKGYGYTF
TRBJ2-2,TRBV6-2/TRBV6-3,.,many,TGTGCCAGCAGTCCGCAGGGAATAACCGGGGAGCTGTTTTTT,CASSPQGITGELFF
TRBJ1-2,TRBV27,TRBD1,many,TGTGCCAGCAGTTTAGTGAACAGGGGTGCCGGCTACACCTTC,CASSLVNRGAGYTF
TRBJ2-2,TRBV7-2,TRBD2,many,TGTGCCAGCAGCTTAGGTGGTACAGCGGGAGGGCCAAGCACCGGGGAGCTGTTTTTT,CASSLGGTAGGPSTGELFF
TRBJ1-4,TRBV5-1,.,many,TGCGCCAGCAGCAGCCCCGGGACGCAGGGTGAAAAACTGTTTTTT,CASSSPGTQGEKLFF
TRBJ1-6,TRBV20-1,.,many,TGCAGTGCTCCGGGCGTTAATTCACCCCTCCACTTT,CSAPGVNSPLHF
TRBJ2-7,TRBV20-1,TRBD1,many,TGCAGTGCTAGAGGAGCCCGGGACAGGGGGCTTTACGAGCAGTACTTC,CSARGARDRGLYEQYF
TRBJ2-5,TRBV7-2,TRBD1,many,TGTGCCAGCAGCTTATCAGGGGGACGGGAGACCCAGTACTTC,CASSLSGGRETQYF
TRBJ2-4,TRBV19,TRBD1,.,TGTGCCAGTGGGACAGGGGTCGGAAACATTCAGTACTTC,CASGTGVGNIQYF
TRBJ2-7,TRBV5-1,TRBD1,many,TGCGCCAGCAGCTTGGACCGGACAGGGTCCTACGAGCAGTACTTC,CASSLDRTGSYEQYF
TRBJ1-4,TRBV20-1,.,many,TGCAGTGCTAGAGACACGGGACGGAGTAATGAAAAACTGTTTTTT,CSARDTGRSNEKLFF
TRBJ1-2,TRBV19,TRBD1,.,TGTGCCAGTAGTAGCCGGGACAGGGCGCCCTTCGCCTATGGCTACACCTTC,CASSSRDRAPFAYGYTF
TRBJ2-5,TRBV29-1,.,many,TGCAGCGCATATGAGACCCAAGTGACCCAGTACTTC,CSAYETQVTQYF
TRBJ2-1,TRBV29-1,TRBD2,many,TGCAGCGGCCGGGACTACCGGTTGGATGAGCAGTTCTTC,CSGRDYRLDEQFF
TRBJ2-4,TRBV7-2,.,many,TGTGCCAGCAGCCCCAACGGGGGTTACATTCAGTACTTC,CASSPNGGYIQYF
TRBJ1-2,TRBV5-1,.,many,TGCGCCAGCAGCTTCGGGTCAGGGGACTATGGCTACACCTTC,CASSFGSGDYGYTF
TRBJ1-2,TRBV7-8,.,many,TGTGCCAGCAGCGTTAGAGGGGGCTATGGCTACACCTTC,CASSVRGGYGYTF
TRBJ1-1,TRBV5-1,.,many,TGCGCCAGCAGCTTGGAAGGGGCTGAAGCTTTCTTT,CASSLEGAEAFF
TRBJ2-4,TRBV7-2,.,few,TGTGCCAGCAGCCCCTTGACAAAAGCCATTCAGTACTTC,CASSPLTKAIQYF
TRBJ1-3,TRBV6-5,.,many,TGTGCCAGCAGTTACGGCAGAAGCTCTGGAAACACCATATATTTT,CASSYGRSSGNTIYF
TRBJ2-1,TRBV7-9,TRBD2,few,TGTGCCAGCAGACTAGCGGGAGGGCCCGACAATGAGCAGTTCTTC,CASRLAGGPDNEQFF
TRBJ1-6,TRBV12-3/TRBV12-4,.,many,TGTGCCAGCAGTTTTTTGGGGAACCTGTATAATTCACCCCTCCACTTT,CASSFLGNLYNSPLHF
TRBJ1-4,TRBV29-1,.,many,TGCAGCGTTGAGGCAGGGATTCGAGAAAAACTGTTTTTT,CSVEAGIREKLFF
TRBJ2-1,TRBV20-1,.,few,TGCAGTGCTAGAGCTCAGGGCGATGAGCAGTTCTTC,CSARAQGDEQFF
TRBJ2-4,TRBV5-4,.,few,TGTGCCAGCAGCAATATTCTCCAAAACATTCAGTACTTC,CASSNILQNIQYF
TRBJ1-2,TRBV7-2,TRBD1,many,TGTGCCAGCAGCCGGACAGGGGGGGCCTATGGCTACACCTTC,CASSRTGGAYGYTF
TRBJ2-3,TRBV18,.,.,TGTGCCAGCTCACCAGGGGGGGATACGCAGTATTTT,CASSPGGDTQYF
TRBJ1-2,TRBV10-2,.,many,TGCGCCAGCAGCGGGAACTATGGCTACACCTTC,CASSGNYGYTF
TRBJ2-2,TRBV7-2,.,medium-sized,TGTGCCAGCAGCTTTCCCTTCGGGGGAAGCTCCACCGGGGAGCTGTTTTTT,CASSFPFGGSSTGELFF
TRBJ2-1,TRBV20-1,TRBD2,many,TGCAGTGTTCAGACTAGCGGGAGTTCCAATGAGCAGTTCTTC,CSVQTSGSSNEQFF
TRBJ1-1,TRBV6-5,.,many,TGTGCCAGCAGTTACCGGCAGGGGAAAGCTTTCTTT,CASSYRQGKAFF
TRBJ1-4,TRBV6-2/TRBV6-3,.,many,TGTGCCAGCGGCCTTCAAAAACTGTTTTTT,CASGLQKLFF
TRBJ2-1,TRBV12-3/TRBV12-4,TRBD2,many,TGTGCCAGCAGTTTAGGATGGCGGGACGGGGGGGTCAATGAGCAGTTCTTC,CASSLGWRDGGVNEQFF
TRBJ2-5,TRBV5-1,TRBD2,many,TGCGCCAGCAGCCGAAGCGGGGGTGTGGAGACCCAGTACTTC,CASSRSGGVETQYF
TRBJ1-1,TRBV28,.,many,TGTGCCAGCAGGCGACCGGGACAGAACACTGAAGCTTTCTTT,CASRRPGQNTEAFF
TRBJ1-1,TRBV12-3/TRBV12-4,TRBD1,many,TGTGCCAGCAGTTCAAGCAGGGGGCTGAACACTGAAGCTTTCTTT,CASSSSRGLNTEAFF
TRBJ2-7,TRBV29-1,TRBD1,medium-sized,TGCAGCGTTGGAGAGACAGGGCGATACGAGCAGTACTTC,CSVGETGRYEQYF
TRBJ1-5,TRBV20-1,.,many,TGCAGTGCCCAATCAATTTCCGGCGGGGGCGGCAATCAGCCCCAGCATTTT,CSAQSISGGGGNQPQHF
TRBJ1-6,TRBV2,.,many,TGTGCCAAGAGGACCGATCTTAATTCACCCCTCCACTTT,CAKRTDLNSPLHF
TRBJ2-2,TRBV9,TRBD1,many,TGTGCCAGCAGCTCTACCGGGACAGCGAACACCGGGGAGCTGTTTTTT,CASSSTGTANTGELFF
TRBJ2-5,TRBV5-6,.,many,TGTGCCAGCAGCTCTGGGGGGAGGGAGACCCAGTACTTC,CASSSGGRETQYF
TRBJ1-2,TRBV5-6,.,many,TGTGCCAGCAGCTTACCCGGAGCGGGGGGCTACACCTTC,CASSLPGAGGYTF
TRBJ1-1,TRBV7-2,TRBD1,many,TGTGCCAGCAGCTTAGGCGGACAGGGGGGCACTGAAGCTTTCTTT,CASSLGGQGGTEAFF
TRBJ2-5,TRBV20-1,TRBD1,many,TGCAGTGCTCAGGACAGGGAGACCCAGTACTTC,CSAQDRETQYF
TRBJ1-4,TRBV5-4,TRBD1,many,TGTGCCAGCAGCTCGGACAGGGGTGCAACTAATGAAAAACTGTTTTTT,CASSSDRGATNEKLFF
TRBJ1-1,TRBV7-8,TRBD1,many,TGTGCCAGCAGTATTGGACAGGGGAGTCTGAACACTGAAGCTTTCTTT,CASSIGQGSLNTEAFF